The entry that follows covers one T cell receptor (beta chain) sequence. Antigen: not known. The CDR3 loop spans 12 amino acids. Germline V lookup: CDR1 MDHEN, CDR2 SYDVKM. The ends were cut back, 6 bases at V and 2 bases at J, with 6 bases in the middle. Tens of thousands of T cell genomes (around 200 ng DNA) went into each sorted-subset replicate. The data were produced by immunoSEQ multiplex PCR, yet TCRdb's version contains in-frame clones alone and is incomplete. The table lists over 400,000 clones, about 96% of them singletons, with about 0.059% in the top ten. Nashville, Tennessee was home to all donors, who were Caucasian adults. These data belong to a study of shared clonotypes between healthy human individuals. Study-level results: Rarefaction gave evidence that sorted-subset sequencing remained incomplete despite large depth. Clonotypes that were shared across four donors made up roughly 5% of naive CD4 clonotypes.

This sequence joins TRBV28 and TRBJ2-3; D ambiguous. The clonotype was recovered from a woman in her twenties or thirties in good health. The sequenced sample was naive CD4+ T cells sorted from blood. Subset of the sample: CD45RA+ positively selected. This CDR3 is CASSVYTDTQYF. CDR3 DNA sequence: TGTGCCAGCAGCGTGTACACAGATACGCAGTATTTT.